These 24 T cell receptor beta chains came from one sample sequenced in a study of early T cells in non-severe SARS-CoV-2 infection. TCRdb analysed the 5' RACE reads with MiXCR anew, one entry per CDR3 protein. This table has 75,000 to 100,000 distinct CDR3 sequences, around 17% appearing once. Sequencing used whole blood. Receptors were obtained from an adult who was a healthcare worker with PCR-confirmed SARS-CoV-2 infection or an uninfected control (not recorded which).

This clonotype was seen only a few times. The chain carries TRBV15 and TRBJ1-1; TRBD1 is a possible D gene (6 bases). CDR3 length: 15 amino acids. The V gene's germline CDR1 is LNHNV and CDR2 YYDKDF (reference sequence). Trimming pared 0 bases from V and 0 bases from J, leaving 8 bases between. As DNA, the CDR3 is TGTGCCACCAGCAGAGAAGGACAGATGAACACTGAAGCTTTCTTT. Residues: CATSREGQMNTEAFF.

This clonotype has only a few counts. The CDR3 coding sequence is TGTGCCAGCAGCTTTTCTATTGCTCAGAACACCGGGGAGCTGTTTTTT. It translates to CASSFSIAQNTGELFF. J is TRBJ2-2 and V is TRBV11-2; D ambiguous. The CDR3 has 16 amino acids. Germline assignment: CDR1 SGHAT and CDR2 FQNNGV. Trimming removed 3 bases at V and 1 base at J, with 12 bases between.

The CDR3 sequence is CASSLARRSQETQYF. The CDR3 DNA follows: TGTGCCAGCAGCTTAGCCCGTCGGTCACAAGAGACCCAGTACTTC. This chain uses TRBV7-9 with TRBJ2-5; D is ambiguous. The germline gives CDR1 SEHNR, CDR2 FQNEAQ (reference sequence). The CDR3 is made up of 15 amino acids. V gave up 0 bases and J gave up 2 bases, with 10 bases separating them.

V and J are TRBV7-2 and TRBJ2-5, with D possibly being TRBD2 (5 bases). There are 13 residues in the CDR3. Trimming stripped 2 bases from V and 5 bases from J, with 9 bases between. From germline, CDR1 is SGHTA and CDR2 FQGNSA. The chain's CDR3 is CASSLTGVETQYF. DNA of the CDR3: TGTGCCAGCAGCTTAACCGGGGTGGAGACCCAGTACTTC.

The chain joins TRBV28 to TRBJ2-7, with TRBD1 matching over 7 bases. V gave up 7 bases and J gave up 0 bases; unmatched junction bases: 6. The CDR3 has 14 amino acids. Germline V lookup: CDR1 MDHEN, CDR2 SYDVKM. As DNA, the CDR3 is TGTGCCAGCACACTACAGGGGCGCTCCTACGAGCAGTACTTC. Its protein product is CASTLQGRSYEQYF.

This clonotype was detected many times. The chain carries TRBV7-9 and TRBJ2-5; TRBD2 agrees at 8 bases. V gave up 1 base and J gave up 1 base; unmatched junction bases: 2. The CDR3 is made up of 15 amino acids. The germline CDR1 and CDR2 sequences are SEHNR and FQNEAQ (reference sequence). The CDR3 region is CASSLGSGGQETQYF. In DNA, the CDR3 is TGTGCCAGCAGCTTAGGAAGCGGGGGCCAAGAGACCCAGTACTTC.

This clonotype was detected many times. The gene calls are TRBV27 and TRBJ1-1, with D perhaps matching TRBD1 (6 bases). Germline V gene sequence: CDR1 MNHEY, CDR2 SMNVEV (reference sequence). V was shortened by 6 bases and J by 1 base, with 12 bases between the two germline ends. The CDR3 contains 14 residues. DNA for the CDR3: TGTGCCAGCAGATTGGGGGGCGCGAACACTGAAGCTTTCTTT. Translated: CASRLGGANTEAFF.

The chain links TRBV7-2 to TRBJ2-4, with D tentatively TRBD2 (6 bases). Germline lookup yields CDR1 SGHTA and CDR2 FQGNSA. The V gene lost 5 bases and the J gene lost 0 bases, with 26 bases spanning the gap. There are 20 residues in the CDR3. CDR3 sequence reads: CASSPGLGGRVRLAKNIQYF. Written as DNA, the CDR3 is TGTGCCAGCAGCCCCGGTCTGGGGGGTCGTGTGCGGTTAGCCAAAAACATTCAGTACTTC.

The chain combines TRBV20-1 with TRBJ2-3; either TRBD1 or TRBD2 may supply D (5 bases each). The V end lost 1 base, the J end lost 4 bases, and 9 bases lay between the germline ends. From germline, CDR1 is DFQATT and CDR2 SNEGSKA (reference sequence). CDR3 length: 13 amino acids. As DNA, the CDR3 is TGCAGTGCTAGAGTCCGGGGCCCAGATACGCAGTATTTT. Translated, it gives CSARVRGPDTQYF.

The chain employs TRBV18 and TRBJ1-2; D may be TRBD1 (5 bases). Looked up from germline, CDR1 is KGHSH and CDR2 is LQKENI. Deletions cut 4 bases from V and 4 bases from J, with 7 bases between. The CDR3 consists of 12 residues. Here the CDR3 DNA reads TGTGCCAGCTCACGACAGCTCTATGGCTACACCTTC. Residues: CASSRQLYGYTF.

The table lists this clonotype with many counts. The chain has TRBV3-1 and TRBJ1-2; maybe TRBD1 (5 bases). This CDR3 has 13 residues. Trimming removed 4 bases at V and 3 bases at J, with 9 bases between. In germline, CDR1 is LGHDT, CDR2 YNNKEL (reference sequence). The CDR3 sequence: CASSRDSDYGYTF. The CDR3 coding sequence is TGTGCCAGCAGCCGAGACAGTGACTATGGCTACACCTTC.

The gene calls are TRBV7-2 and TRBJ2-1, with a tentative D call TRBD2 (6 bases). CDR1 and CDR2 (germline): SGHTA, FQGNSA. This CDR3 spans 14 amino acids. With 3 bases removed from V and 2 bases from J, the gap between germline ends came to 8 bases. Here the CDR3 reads CASSFASAYNEQFF. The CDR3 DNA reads TGTGCCAGCAGCTTTGCTAGCGCCTACAATGAGCAGTTCTTC.

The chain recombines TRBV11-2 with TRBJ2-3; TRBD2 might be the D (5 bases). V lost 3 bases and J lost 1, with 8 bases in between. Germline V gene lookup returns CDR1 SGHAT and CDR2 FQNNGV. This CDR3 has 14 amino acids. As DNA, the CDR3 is TGTGCCAGCAGCTTTATGGAGGGCACAGATACGCAGTATTTT. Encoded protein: CASSFMEGTDTQYF. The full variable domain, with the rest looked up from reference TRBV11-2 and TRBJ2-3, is EAGVAQSPRYKIIEKRQSVAFWCNPISGHATLYWYQQILGQGPKLLIQFQNNGVVDDSQLPKDRFSAERLKGVDSTLKIQPAKLEDSAVYLCASSFMEGTDTQYFGPGTRLTVL.

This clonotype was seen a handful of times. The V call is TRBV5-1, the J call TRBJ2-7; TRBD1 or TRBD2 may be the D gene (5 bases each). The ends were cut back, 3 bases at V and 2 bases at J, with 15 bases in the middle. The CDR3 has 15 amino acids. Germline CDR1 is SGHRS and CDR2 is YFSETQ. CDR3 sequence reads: CASSSGRQRAYEQYF. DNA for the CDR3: TGCGCCAGCAGCTCGGGACGCCAAAGGGCCTACGAGCAGTACTTC.

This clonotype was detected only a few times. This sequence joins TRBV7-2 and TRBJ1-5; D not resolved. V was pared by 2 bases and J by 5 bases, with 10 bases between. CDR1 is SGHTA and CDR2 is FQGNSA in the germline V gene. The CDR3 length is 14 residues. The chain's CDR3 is CASSLRHPDQPQHF. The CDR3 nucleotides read TGTGCCAGCAGCTTACGACATCCTGATCAGCCCCAGCATTTT.

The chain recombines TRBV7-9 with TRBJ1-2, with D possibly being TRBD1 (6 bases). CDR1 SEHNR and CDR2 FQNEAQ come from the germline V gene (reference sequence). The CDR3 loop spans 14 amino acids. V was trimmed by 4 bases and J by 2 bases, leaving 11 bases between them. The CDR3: CASSWAGENYGYTF. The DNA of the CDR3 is TGTGCCAGCAGCTGGGCAGGGGAGAACTATGGCTACACCTTC.

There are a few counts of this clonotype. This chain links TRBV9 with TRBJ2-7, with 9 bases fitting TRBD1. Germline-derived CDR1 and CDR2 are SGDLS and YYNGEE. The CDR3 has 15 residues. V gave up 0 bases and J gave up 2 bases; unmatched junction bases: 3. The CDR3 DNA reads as TGTGCCAGCAGCGTAGGTGGGGACAGGGCCTACGAGCAGTACTTC. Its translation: CASSVGGDRAYEQYF.

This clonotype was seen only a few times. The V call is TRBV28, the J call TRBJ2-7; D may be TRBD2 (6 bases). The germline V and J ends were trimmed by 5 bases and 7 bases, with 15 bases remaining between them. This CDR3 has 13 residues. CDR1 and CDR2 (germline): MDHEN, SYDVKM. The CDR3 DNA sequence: TGTGCCAGCAGTCATGGGACGGGGAGGGAGCAGTACTTC. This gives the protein CASSHGTGREQYF. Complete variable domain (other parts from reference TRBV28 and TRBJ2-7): DVKVTQSSRYLVKRTGEKVFLECVQDMDHENMFWYRQDPGLGLRLIYFSYDVKMKEKGDIPEGYSVSREKKERFSLILESASTNQTSMYLCASSHGTGREQYFGPGTRLTVT.

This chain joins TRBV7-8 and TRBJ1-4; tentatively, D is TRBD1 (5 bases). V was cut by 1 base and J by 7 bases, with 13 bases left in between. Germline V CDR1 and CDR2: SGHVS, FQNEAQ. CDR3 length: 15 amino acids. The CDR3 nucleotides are TGTGCCAGCAGCTTAGAAGGGGAGGGGACTGAAAAACTGTTTTTT. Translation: CASSLEGEGTEKLFF.

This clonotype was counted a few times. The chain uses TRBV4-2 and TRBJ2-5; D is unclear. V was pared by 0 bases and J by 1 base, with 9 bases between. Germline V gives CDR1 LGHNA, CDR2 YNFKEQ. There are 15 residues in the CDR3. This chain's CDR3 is CASSQDRHSQETQYF. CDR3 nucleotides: TGTGCCAGCAGCCAAGATCGGCACAGCCAAGAGACCCAGTACTTC.

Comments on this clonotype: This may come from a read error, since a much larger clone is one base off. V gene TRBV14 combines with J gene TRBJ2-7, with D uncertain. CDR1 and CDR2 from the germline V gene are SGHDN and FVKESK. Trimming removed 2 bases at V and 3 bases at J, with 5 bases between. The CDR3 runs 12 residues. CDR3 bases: TGTGCCAGCAGCCAATCTGGCTACGAGCAGTACTTC. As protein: CASSQSGYEQYF.

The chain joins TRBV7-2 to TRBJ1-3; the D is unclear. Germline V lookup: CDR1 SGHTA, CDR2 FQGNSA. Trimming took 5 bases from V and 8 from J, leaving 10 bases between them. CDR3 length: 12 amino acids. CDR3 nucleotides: TGTGCCAGCAGCCATTGGAGGGACACCATATATTTT. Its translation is CASSHWRDTIYF.

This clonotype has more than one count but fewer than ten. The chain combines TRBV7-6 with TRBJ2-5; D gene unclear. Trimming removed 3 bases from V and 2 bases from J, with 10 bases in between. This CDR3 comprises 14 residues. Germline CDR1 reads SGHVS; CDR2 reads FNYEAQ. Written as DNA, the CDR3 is TGTGCCAGCAGCTTGAGCCGGGCGCAAGAGACCCAGTACTTC. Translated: CASSLSRAQETQYF. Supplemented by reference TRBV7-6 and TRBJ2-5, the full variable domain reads GAGVSQSPRYKVTKRGQDVALRCDPISGHVSLYWYRQALGQGPEFLTYFNYEAQQDKSGLPNDRFSAERPEGSISTLTIQRTEQRDSAMYRCASSLSRAQETQYFGPGTRLLVL.

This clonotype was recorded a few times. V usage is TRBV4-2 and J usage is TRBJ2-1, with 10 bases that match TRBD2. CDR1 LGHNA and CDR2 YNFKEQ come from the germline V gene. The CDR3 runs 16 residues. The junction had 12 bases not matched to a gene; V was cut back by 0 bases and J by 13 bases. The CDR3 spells CASSQDSAAGGPRQFF. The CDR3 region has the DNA TGTGCCAGCAGCCAAGATTCCGCAGCGGGGGGGCCGAGACAGTTCTTC.